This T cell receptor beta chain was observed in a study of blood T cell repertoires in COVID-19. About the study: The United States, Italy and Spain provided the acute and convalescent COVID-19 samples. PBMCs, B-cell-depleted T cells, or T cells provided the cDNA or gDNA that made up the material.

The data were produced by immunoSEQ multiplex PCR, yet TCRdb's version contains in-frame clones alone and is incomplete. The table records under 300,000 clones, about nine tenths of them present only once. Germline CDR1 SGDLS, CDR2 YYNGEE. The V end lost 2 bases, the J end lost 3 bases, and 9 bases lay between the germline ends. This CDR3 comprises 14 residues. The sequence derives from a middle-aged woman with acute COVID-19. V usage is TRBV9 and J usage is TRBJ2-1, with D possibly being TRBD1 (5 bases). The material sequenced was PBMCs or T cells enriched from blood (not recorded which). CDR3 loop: CASSVGQGYNEQFF. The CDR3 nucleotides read TGTGCCAGCAGCGTGGGGCAGGGCTACAATGAGCAGTTCTTC.